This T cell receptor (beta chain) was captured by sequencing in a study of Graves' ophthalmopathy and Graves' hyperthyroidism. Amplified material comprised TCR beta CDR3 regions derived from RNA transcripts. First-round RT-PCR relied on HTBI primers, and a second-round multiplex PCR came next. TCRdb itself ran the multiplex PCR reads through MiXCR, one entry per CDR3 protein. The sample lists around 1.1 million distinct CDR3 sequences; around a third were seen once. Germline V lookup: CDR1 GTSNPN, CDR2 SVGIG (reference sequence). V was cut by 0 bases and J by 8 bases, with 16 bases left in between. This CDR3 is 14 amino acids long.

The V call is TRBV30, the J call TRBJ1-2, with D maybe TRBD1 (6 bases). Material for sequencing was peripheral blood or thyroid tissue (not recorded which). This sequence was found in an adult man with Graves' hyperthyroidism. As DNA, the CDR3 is TGTGCCTGGAGTGTTGGGGGCGACAGACGCGGCTACACCTTC. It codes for CAWSVGGDRRGYTF.